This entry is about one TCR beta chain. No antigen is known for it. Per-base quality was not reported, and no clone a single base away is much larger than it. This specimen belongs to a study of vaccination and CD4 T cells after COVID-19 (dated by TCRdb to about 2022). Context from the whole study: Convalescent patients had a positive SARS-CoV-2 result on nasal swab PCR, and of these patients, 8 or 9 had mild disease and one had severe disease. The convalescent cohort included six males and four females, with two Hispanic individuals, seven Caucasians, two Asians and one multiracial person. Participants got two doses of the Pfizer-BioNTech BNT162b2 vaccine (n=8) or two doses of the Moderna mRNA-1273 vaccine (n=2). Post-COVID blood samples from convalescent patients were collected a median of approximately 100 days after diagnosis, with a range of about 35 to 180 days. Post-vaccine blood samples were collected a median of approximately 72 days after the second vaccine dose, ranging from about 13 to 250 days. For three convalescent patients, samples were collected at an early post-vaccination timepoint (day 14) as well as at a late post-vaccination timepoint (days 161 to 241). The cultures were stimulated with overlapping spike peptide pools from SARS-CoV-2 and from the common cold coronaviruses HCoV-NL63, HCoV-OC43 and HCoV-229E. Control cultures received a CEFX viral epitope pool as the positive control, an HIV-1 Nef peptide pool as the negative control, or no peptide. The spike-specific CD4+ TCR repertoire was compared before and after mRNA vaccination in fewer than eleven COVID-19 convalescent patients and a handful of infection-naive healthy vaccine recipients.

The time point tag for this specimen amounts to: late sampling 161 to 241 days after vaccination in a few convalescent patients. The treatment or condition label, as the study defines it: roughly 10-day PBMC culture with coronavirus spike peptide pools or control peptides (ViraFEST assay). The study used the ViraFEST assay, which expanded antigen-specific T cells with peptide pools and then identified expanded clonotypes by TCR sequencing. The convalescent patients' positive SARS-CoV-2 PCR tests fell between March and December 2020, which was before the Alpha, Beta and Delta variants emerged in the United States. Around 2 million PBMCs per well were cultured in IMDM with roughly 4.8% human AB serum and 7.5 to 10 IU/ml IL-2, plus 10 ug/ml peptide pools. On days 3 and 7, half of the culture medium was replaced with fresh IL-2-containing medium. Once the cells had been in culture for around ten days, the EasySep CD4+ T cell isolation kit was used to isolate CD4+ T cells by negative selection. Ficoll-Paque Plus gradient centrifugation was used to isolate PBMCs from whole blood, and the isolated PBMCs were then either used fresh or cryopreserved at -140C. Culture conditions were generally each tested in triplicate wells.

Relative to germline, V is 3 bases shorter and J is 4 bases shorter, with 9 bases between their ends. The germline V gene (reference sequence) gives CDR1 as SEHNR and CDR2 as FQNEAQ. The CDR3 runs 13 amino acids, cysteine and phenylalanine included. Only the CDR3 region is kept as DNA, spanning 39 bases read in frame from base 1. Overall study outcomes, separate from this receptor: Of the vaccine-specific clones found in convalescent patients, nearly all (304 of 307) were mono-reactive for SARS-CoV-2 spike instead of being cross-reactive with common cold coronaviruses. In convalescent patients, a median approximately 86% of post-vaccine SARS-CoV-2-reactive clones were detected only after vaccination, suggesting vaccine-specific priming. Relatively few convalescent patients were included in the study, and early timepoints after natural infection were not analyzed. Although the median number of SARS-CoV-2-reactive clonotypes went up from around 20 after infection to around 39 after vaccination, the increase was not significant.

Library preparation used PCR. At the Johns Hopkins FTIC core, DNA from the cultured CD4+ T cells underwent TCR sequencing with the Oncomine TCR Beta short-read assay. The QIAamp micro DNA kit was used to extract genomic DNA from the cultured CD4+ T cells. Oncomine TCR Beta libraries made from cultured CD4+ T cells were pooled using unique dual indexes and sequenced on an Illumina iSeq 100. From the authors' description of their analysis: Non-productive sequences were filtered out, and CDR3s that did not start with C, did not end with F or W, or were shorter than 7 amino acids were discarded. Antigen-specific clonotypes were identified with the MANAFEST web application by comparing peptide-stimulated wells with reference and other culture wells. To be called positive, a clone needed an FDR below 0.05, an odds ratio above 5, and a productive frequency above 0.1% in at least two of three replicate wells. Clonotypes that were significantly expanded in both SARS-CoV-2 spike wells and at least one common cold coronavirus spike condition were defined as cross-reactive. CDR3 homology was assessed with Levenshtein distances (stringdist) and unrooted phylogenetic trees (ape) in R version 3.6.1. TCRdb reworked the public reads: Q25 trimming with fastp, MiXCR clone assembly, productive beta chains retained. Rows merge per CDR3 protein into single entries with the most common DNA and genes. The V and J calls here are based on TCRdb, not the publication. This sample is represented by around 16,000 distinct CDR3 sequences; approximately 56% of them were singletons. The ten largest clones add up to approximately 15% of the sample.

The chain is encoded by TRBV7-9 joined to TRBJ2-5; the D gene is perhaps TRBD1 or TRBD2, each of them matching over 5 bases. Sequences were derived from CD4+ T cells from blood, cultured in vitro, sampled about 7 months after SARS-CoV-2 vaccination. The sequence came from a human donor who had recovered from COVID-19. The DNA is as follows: TGTGCCAGCAGCTTTGGGGGTTCAGAGACCCAGTACTTC. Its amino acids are CASSFGGSETQYF.